The present entry profiles one T cell receptor beta chain with its context. What it binds is unknown. In germline, CDR1 is MRHNA, CDR2 SNTAGT. This CDR3 is built from 14 residues. Trimming stripped 7 bases from V and 2 bases from J, with 12 bases between. These data belong to a study of cytomegalovirus exposure and HLA in healthy donors. Whole-study findings and limits: A link between a missense DCLRE1C variant and TCR beta V- and J-gene trimming emerged from a later analysis.

The study ran its PCR with 60 Vbeta and 13 Jbeta primers. This table comes from immunoSEQ multiplex PCR, and its TCRdb copy is limited to in-frame clones, with some not included. The sample has around 140,000 clones; over 75% are singletons. Source material: PBMCs. This chain joins TRBV6-4 and TRBJ1-5; no reliable D call. This clonotype was sampled from a man over 45 in good health and CMV-seronegative. The CDR3 here is CASMSGGGNQPQHF. Written as DNA, the CDR3 is TGTGCCAGCATGTCGGGTGGTGGCAATCAGCCCCAGCATTTT.